Listed here are 13 T cell receptor beta chains from one sample, sequenced in a study of shared clonotypes between healthy human individuals. Clones were read by immunoSEQ multiplex PCR, and TCRdb kept only the in-frame ones, dropping some. The data show more than 900,000 clones, 78% seen once. The specimen sequenced was memory CD4+ T cells from PBMCs. Documented subset: CD45RA-negative fraction. The receptors derive from a man aged 18 to 29 in good health. Some clones in this sample may be carry-over from other donors' samples.

V is TRBV28 and J is TRBJ1-2; D is unresolved. Germline V gene data show CDR1 as MDHEN and CDR2 as SYDVKM. This CDR3 has 11 residues. V shed 3 bases and J shed 7 bases, with 6 bases lying between them. The CDR3 region is CASSFETGYTF. Written as DNA, the CDR3 is TGTGCCAGCAGTTTTGAGACTGGCTACACCTTC.

V is TRBV10-2 and J is TRBJ1-2; D is ambiguous. This CDR3 region has 12 residues. Germline lookup yields CDR1 WSHSY and CDR2 SAAADI. V lost 4 bases and J 5 bases, leaving 8 bases between the germline ends. The DNA of the CDR3 is TGCGCCAGCAGTGGGGGAGTTTATGGCTACACCTTC. It yields the protein CASSGGVYGYTF.

The J gene is TRBJ1-2, the V gene TRBV4-2; unclear D gene. CDR1 is LGHNA and CDR2 is YNFKEQ in the germline V gene. V was clipped by 0 bases and J by 3 bases, with 14 bases between them. This CDR3 comprises 16 residues. CDR3 DNA sequence: TGTGCCAGCAGCCAAGATTGGGAGCGGACGGACTATGGCTACACCTTC. Protein: CASSQDWERTDYGYTF.

The chain has TRBV4-1 and TRBJ2-3; perhaps D is TRBD1 or TRBD2 (5 bases each). CDR1 is MGHRA, CDR2 YSYEKL, per germline. The V end was cut by 4 bases, the J end by 0 bases, with 17 bases between. CDR3 size: 17 residues. DNA of the CDR3: TGCGCCAGCAGCCCAGGATTTTGGGGGTCTAGCACAGATACGCAGTATTTT. Amino acid sequence: CASSPGFWGSSTDTQYF.

This clone was found once. The chain combines TRBV2 with TRBJ2-7; maybe TRBD2 (5 bases). This CDR3 region has 14 residues. Germline V gene data show CDR1 as SNHLY and CDR2 as FYNNEI. Trimming removed 10 bases from V and 6 bases from J, with 22 bases in between. The CDR3 DNA reads as TGTGCCACTTCCTTCGGGTTCGGGGTGTCCGAGCAGTACTTC. Translation: CATSFGFGVSEQYF.

This clone was seen just once. The rearrangement joins TRBV10-3 to TRBJ2-1; D is undetermined. V dropped 0 bases and J dropped 6 bases, with 9 bases sitting between them. The germline CDR1 and CDR2 sequences are ENHRY and SYGVKD. The CDR3 totals 14 residues. The CDR3 protein is CAISESSSVNEQFF. In nucleotides, the CDR3 is TGTGCCATCAGTGAGTCATCCAGCGTCAATGAGCAGTTCTTC.

This chain links TRBV5-5 with TRBJ2-2; 9 bases are a match to TRBD2. The CDR3 is 16 amino acids. Germline loops: CDR1 SGHKS, CDR2 YYEKEE (reference sequence). The V segment lost 3 bases and the J segment 3 bases; nucleotides outside the gene matches: 6. The CDR3 sequence: CASSYLSGSDTGELFF. CDR3 nucleotide sequence: TGTGCCAGCAGCTACCTTAGCGGGAGTGACACCGGGGAGCTGTTTTTT.

The genes are TRBV6-5 and TRBJ1-1; the D is unclear. The germline V and J ends were trimmed by 2 bases and 2 bases, with 9 bases remaining between them. Germline CDR1 reads MNHEY; CDR2 reads SVGAGI. The CDR3 covers 14 residues. The CDR3: CASSYGKFNTEAFF. In nucleotides, the CDR3 is TGTGCCAGCAGTTACGGGAAGTTTAACACTGAAGCTTTCTTT.

The chain recombines TRBV11-2 with TRBJ2-1, with 13 bases identical to TRBD2. Losses at the gene ends were 1 base for V and 7 bases for J; bases not matched to a gene: 4. CDR3 size: 16 residues. Germline V gene data show CDR1 as SGHAT and CDR2 as FQNNGV. The CDR3 DNA reads as TGTGCCAGCAGCTTAGGGACTAGCGGGAGAGCGAATGAGCAGTTCTTC. Encoded protein: CASSLGTSGRANEQFF. Full variable domain (rest looked up from reference TRBV11-2 and TRBJ2-1): EAGVAQSPRYKIIEKRQSVAFWCNPISGHATLYWYQQILGQGPKLLIQFQNNGVVDDSQLPKDRFSAERLKGVDSTLKIQPAKLEDSAVYLCASSLGTSGRANEQFFGPGTRLTVL.

The chain is built from TRBV6-1 and TRBJ2-7, with D perhaps being TRBD1 or TRBD2 (6 bases each). The CDR3 totals 15 residues. The V gene's germline CDR1 is MNHNS and CDR2 SASEGT. V dropped 3 bases and J dropped 0 bases, with 12 bases sitting between them. The CDR3: CASSEPAGHSYEQYF. CDR3 sequence (DNA): TGTGCCAGCAGTGAGCCGGCGGGACACTCCTACGAGCAGTACTTC.

The chain links TRBV2 to TRBJ1-2; D is unclear. In germline, CDR1 is SNHLY, CDR2 FYNNEI. This CDR3 has 12 residues. V lost 6 bases to trimming and J lost 6 bases, with 11 bases between them. The CDR3 DNA is TGTGCCAGCAGACGGGTCGGGGATGGCTACACCTTC. This gives the protein CASRRVGDGYTF.

In DNA, the CDR3 is TGCGCCAGCAGCTCGGAGGCTCACGTATCCGGGGAGCTGTTTTTT. This sequence encodes CASSSEAHVSGELFF. The V call is TRBV5-1, the J call TRBJ2-2; tentatively, D is TRBD2 (5 bases). Germline V gives CDR1 SGHRS, CDR2 YFSETQ. With 3 bases removed from V and 6 bases from J, the gap between germline ends came to 15 bases. This CDR3 is built from 15 residues. Full variable domain (missing parts from reference TRBV5-1 and TRBJ2-2): KAGVTQTPRYLIKTRGQQVTLSCSPISGHRSVSWYQQTPGQGLQFLFEYFSETQRNKGNFPGRFSGRQFSNSRSEMNVSTLELGDSALYLCASSSEAHVSGELFFGEGSRLTVL.

This clone appeared many times. The chain combines TRBV18 with TRBJ2-1, with 12 nucleotides matching TRBD2. With 8 bases clipped from V and 0 bases from J, the junction kept 5 bases outside the gene matches. The CDR3 runs 16 residues. CDR1 is KGHSH and CDR2 is LQKENI in the germline V gene. CDR3 sequence reads: CASRATSGSSYNEQFF. The CDR3, as DNA: TGTGCCAGCCGGGCGACTAGCGGGAGCTCCTACAATGAGCAGTTCTTC.